The 8 T cell receptor beta chains listed next were all sequenced from one sample in a study of metastatic and nonmetastatic thyroid tumors. TCRdb redid the clone calls on the PCR reads using MiXCR. The table records about 13,000 clones, around 35% of them present only once. No patient had received any treatment before thyroid surgery. Source material: tumor tissue. These receptor sequences come from a male donor with papillary thyroid cancer or a benign thyroid nodule (not recorded which). Some clones in this sample may be carry-over from other donors' samples.

This clone was observed a handful of times. A junction end diverges from the germline sequence, so it may reflect a read error. V usage is TRBV28 and J usage is TRBJ1-4; no reliable D call. This CDR3 has 14 amino acids. Germline CDR1 MDHEN, CDR2 SYDVKM. In nucleotides, the CDR3 is TGTGCCAGCAACCGGCACAGTGGGATGGAAAAACTTTTTTTT. Its translation is CASNRHSGMEKLFF.

This clone was seen more than once but under ten times. The V call is TRBV27, the J call TRBJ1-1, with a tentative D call TRBD1 (6 bases). Trimming removed 6 bases at V and 4 bases at J, with 15 bases between. The CDR3 extends over 14 amino acids. The V gene's germline CDR1 is MNHEY and CDR2 SMNVEV (reference sequence). The CDR3 coding sequence is TGTGCCAGCAGCTATACAGGGAGGCCCACTGAAGCTTTCTTT. Translated, it gives CASSYTGRPTEAFF.

This sequence joins TRBV27 and TRBJ2-7; 7 nucleotides line up with TRBD1. The CDR3 is made up of 13 amino acids. V was pared by 6 bases and J by 2 bases, with 4 bases of the junction left unmatched. Germline V gene lookup returns CDR1 MNHEY and CDR2 SMNVEV (reference sequence). The CDR3 is CASRRQGAYEQYF. CDR3 DNA sequence: TGTGCCAGCAGAAGACAGGGCGCCTACGAGCAGTACTTC.

The sample holds a few counts of this clone. The chain carries TRBV6-1 and TRBJ2-3; TRBD2 matches at 7 bases. The CDR3 consists of 14 residues. CDR1 is MNHNS, CDR2 SASEGT, per germline. J gave up 7 bases and V 4 bases, and 8 bases lay outside the gene matches. CDR3 sequence: CASSGASGRNTQYF. CDR3 DNA sequence: TGTGCCAGCAGTGGGGCTTCCGGGAGGAATACGCAGTATTTT.

The chain has TRBV11-2 and TRBJ1-2, with no clear D. Germline CDR1 SGHAT, CDR2 FQNNGV. The CDR3 extends over 13 amino acids. V was pared by 1 base and J by 6 bases, with 9 bases between. This CDR3 reads CASSLGGFDGYTF. The CDR3 nucleotides are TGTGCCAGCAGCTTAGGGGGTTTCGATGGCTACACCTTC.

This clone was picked up one time. The J gene is TRBJ1-2, the V gene TRBV30; no definite D call. The CDR3 runs to 12 residues. Germline CDR1 reads GTSNPN; CDR2 reads SVGIG (reference sequence). Between the trimmed V and J ends, which lost 5 bases and 4 bases, there was a span of 11 bases. CDR3 region: CAWENDLYGYTF. The DNA of the CDR3 is TGTGCCTGGGAGAACGATCTCTATGGCTACACCTTC. The whole variable domain, remainder taken from reference TRBV30 and TRBJ1-2, is SQTIHQWPATLVQPVGSPLSLECTVEGTSNPNLYWYRQAAGRGLQLLFYSVGIGQISSEVPQNLSASRPQDRQFILSSKKLLLSDSGFYLCAWENDLYGYTFGSGTRLTVV.

This clone is a singleton in its sample. V usage is TRBV11-2 and J usage is TRBJ2-3; 12 positions match TRBD2. V was pared by 4 bases and J by 2 bases, with 10 bases of the junction left unmatched. Germline V gene sequence: CDR1 SGHAT, CDR2 FQNNGV. The CDR3 extends over 18 amino acids. CDR3 sequence (DNA): TGTGCCAGCAGCTCCGGGGGACTAGCGGGTACATACACAGATACGCAGTATTTT. Translating gives CASSSGGLAGTYTDTQYF. The complete variable domain, with remaining parts taken from reference TRBV11-2 and TRBJ2-3, reads EAGVAQSPRYKIIEKRQSVAFWCNPISGHATLYWYQQILGQGPKLLIQFQNNGVVDDSQLPKDRFSAERLKGVDSTLKIQPAKLEDSAVYLCASSSGGLAGTYTDTQYFGPGTRLTVL.

This clone was found a few times. V gene TRBV6-2 or TRBV6-3 combines with J gene TRBJ2-2, with D possibly matching TRBD2 (6 bases). Germline CDR1 reads MNHEY; CDR2 reads SVGEGT. Trimming took 7 bases from V and 4 from J, leaving 22 bases between them. This CDR3 comprises 17 residues. CDR3 coding DNA: TGTGCCAGCAAAAGGGGAAGGGCAGCGGGCTTCACCGGGGAGCTGTTTTTT. Its protein is CASKRGRAAGFTGELFF.